This entry features one TCR beta chain sequence. Its antigen remains unknown. Trimming pared 2 bases from V and 4 bases from J, leaving 13 bases between. This CDR3 has 14 amino acids. Looked up from germline, CDR1 is SQVTM and CDR2 is ANQGSEA. The entry originates in a study of CD8+CD57+ T cells in acquired aplastic anemia. Overall study results and limits: Overlap between patients and controls comprised 25 to 30 CD8+ CDR3 sequences.

Using genomic DNA as the template, TCR beta VDJ and CDR3 profiling was carried out. One entry per CDR3 protein, called by TCRdb with MiXCR from the reads. The sample shows around 190,000 distinct CDR3 sequences, over 55% of them seen only once. The receptor was isolated from a human donor in good health. The chain recombines TRBV29-1 with TRBJ2-3; D is possibly TRBD2 (5 bases). Input material: sorted CD4+, CD8+, or CD8+CD57+ T cells (not recorded which) from PBMCs. This CDR3 is CSVERKEGSDTQYF. The CDR3 nucleotides read TGCAGCGTTGAAAGAAAAGAGGGCTCAGATACGCAGTATTTT.